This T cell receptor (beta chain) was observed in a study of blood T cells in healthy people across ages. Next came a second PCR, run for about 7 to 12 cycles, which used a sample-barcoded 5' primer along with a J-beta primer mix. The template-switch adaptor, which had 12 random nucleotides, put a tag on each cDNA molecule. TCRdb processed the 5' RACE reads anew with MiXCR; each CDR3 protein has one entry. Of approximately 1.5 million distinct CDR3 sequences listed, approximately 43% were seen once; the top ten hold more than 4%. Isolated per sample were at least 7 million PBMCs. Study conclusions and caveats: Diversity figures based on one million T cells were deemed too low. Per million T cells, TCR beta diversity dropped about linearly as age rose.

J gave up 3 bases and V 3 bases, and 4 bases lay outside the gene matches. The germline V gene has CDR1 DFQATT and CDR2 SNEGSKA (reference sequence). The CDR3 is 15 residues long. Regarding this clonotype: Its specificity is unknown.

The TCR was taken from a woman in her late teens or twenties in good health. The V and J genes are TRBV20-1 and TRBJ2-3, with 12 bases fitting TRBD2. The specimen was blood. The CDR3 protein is CSASRTSGATDTQYF. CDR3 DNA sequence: TGCAGTGCTAGCAGGACTAGCGGGGCTACAGATACGCAGTATTTT.